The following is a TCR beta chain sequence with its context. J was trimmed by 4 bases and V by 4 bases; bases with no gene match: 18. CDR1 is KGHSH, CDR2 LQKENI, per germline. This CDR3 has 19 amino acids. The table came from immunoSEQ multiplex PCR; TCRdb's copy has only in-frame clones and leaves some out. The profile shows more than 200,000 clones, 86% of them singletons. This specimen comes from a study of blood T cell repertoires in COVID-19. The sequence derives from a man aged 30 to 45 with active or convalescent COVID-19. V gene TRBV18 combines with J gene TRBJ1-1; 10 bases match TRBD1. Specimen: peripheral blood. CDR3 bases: TGTGCCAGCTCACACCGGACAGGGGGTTATGGAAAAATCGGCACTGAAGCTTTCTTT. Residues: CASSHRTGGYGKIGTEAFF.